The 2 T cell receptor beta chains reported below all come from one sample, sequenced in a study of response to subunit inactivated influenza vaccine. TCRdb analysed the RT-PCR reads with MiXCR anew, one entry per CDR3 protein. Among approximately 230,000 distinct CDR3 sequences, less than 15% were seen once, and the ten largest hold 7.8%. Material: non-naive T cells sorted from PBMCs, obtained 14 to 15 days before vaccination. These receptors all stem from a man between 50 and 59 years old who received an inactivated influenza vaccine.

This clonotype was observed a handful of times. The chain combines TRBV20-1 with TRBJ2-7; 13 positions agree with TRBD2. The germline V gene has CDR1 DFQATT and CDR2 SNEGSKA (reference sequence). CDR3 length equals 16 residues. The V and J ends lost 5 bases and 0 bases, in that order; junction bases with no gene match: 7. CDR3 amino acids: CSAGKGTSGNSYEQYF. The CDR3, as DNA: TGCAGTGCTGGGAAAGGGACTAGCGGGAACTCCTACGAGCAGTACTTC.

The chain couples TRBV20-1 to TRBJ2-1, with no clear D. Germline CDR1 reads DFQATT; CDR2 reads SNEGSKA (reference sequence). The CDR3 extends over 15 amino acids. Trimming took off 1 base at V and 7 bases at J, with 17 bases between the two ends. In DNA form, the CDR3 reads TGCAGTGCTAGAGCCCTAGATTCCCCCAGGAATGAGCAGTTCTTC. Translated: CSARALDSPRNEQFF.